This TCR beta chain derives from a study of OX40 agonist ivuxolimab in advanced cancers. Notes on the study in general: In general, CD8+ T cells held more expanded clones than CD4+ did, on average. The specificity for antigen of the expanded peripheral T cells was not determined.

TCRdb's table, derived via immunoSEQ multiplex PCR, lists solely in-frame clones and lacks some. Of more than 75,000 clones in the sample, approximately 89% were seen once. Germline loops: CDR1 SNHLY, CDR2 FYNNEI. Trimming pared 4 bases from V and 4 bases from J, leaving 20 bases between. There are 16 residues in the CDR3. Notes on this clone: Its antigen is undetermined.

This TCR was sampled from an adult with an advanced solid tumor such as melanoma, head and neck, liver or kidney cancer. The chain is built from TRBV2 and TRBJ2-7; D gene unclear. The source was CD4+ or CD8+ T cells sorted from blood, collected in a trial of the OX40 agonist ivuxolimab. The CDR3 sequence is CASSGHPWLAAYEQYF. For the CDR3, the DNA is TGTGCCAGCAGTGGCCATCCATGGTTAGCCGCGTACGAGCAGTACTTC.